The clone carrying this T cell receptor (beta chain) showed up just a few times. The germline CDR1 and CDR2 sequences are SEHNR and FQNEAQ (reference sequence). The V gene lost 5 bases and the J gene lost 7 bases, with 20 bases spanning the gap. CDR3 length: 15 residues. Assay used: immunoSEQ multiplex PCR; TCRdb lists only in-frame clones, some missing. The sample has some 76,000 clones; under 90% are singletons. The sample comes from a study of control samples from healthy donors and cancer patients. The chain links TRBV7-9 to TRBJ2-5; TRBD1 might be the D (5 bases). The sample was PBMCs. The receptor was isolated from a man in his fifties or sixties with lung cancer. CDR3 sequence: CASSPSGNPRRTQYF. CDR3 DNA: TGTGCCAGCAGCCCCTCAGGGAATCCAAGACGGACCCAGTACTTC.